The 32 T cell receptor beta chains in this list originate from one sample, sequenced in a study of neurological immune-mediated disorders. TCRdb re-analysed the 5' RACE reads in MiXCR, keeping a single row per CDR3 protein. The profile shows tens of thousands of distinct CDR3 sequences, less than 11% of them singletons. Sequenced sample: PBMCs. Receptors were obtained from a woman between 55 and 75 years old with HTLV-1-associated myelopathy (HAM/TSP).

On this clonotype: With a much larger clone just one base away, this may be a read error. V gene TRBV4-1 combines with J gene TRBJ1-2; tentative D call: TRBD1 (6 bases). Germline V gene data show CDR1 as MGHRA and CDR2 as YSYEKL. There are 12 residues in the CDR3. The CDR3, as DNA: TGCGCCAGAAGCCAACAGGGCTATGGCTACACCTTC. It yields the protein CARSQQGYGYTF.

This clonotype was counted at least ten times. The DNA of the CDR3 is TGTGCCAGCAGCCTCTCTGCCCGCCCGAACACTGAAGCTTTCTTT. It is translated as CASSLSARPNTEAFF. This chain links TRBV25-1 with TRBJ1-1, with D unresolved. Trimming left V 6 bases short and J 1 base short, with 15 bases between. From germline, CDR1 is MGHDK and CDR2 SYGVNS. This CDR3 region has 15 residues.

This clonotype was detected ten times or more. This rearrangement joins TRBV20-1 to TRBJ2-5; the match to TRBD1 covers 8 bases. The CDR3 has 14 residues. After removal of 5 bases from V and 0 bases from J, the junction contained 5 bases not matched to a gene. Germline CDR1 reads DFQATT; CDR2 reads SNEGSKA (reference sequence). The CDR3 sequence is CSAPQGADQETQYF. As DNA, the CDR3 is TGCAGTGCTCCCCAGGGGGCCGACCAAGAGACCCAGTACTTC.

Many counts were recorded for this clonotype. The chain joins TRBV4-1 to TRBJ2-2, with D unresolved. The CDR3 sequence is 15 residues long. Germline V CDR1 and CDR2: MGHRA, YSYEKL. Trimming shortened V by 5 bases and J by 0 bases, and 10 bases separated the two germline ends. The CDR3 loop reads CASSVSAANTGELFF. The CDR3 nucleotides read TGCGCCAGCAGCGTAAGTGCAGCGAACACCGGGGAGCTGTTTTTT.

The sample holds many counts of this clonotype. The CDR3 here is CSAPASGGGEQYF. CDR3 bases: TGCAGTGCCCCTGCTAGCGGGGGCGGGGAGCAGTACTTC. This chain connects TRBV20-1 to TRBJ2-7, with 10 bases that match TRBD2. The junction had 9 bases not matched to a gene; V was cut back by 6 bases and J by 7 bases. The CDR3 contains 13 residues. The germline V gene has CDR1 DFQATT and CDR2 SNEGSKA (reference sequence).

This clonotype has ten or more counts. This sequence joins TRBV5-1 and TRBJ2-1, with D hard to call. V dropped 0 bases and J dropped 6 bases, with 16 bases sitting between them. The CDR3 consists of 16 residues. Per the germline V gene, CDR1 is SGHRS and CDR2 is YFSETQ. The CDR3 coding sequence is TGCGCCAGCAGCTTGGCCGTTAGTACATCCGGCAATGAGCAGTTCTTC. Translated, it gives CASSLAVSTSGNEQFF.

By sample share, this clonotype is medium-sized. The chain links TRBV10-3 to TRBJ2-4; D is ambiguous. Germline V gene lookup returns CDR1 ENHRY and CDR2 SYGVKD. V lost 0 bases to trimming and J lost 9 bases, with 15 bases between them. The CDR3 runs 15 residues. CDR3 protein: CAISESQTSLRIQYF. The CDR3 DNA follows: TGTGCCATCAGTGAGTCTCAGACCTCTCTGCGCATTCAGTACTTC.

This clonotype was found many times. The rearrangement links TRBV11-2 to TRBJ2-7; TRBD1 or TRBD2 may be the D gene (5 bases each). The CDR3 runs to 13 residues. The V gene's germline CDR1 is SGHAT and CDR2 FQNNGV. V was pared by 4 bases and J by 9 bases, with 16 bases between. CDR3 region: CASSSTRTGLQYF. The CDR3 bases are TGTGCCAGCAGCTCAACAAGAACAGGACTGCAGTACTTC.

In its sample, this clonotype was seen many times. Written as DNA, the CDR3 is TGCGCCAGCAGCTTGAATCAGTGGCTGAATGAGCAGTTCTTC. It encodes CASSLNQWLNEQFF. The chain carries TRBV5-1 and TRBJ2-1, with D hard to call. The V gene lost 1 base and the J gene lost 7 bases, with 12 bases spanning the gap. The CDR3 contains 14 residues. Germline assignment: CDR1 SGHRS and CDR2 YFSETQ.

This clonotype appeared many times. The chain employs TRBV12-3 or TRBV12-4 and TRBJ1-2; D gene unclear. The germline V and J ends were trimmed by 3 bases and 8 bases, with 7 bases remaining between them. The CDR3 totals 11 residues. CDR3 in DNA: TGTGCCAGCAGTTTTCTGGGCGGCTACACCTTC. It specifies CASSFLGGYTF.

This clonotype was recorded many times. The V call is TRBV30, the J call TRBJ2-3; possibly TRBD2 for D (7 bases). Germline values: CDR1 GTSNPN, CDR2 SVGIG (reference sequence). V lost 8 bases, J lost 1 base, and 13 bases lay in between. This CDR3 is built from 13 residues. The CDR3 coding sequence is TGTGCCCTGGGAGGGGGAGGCACAGATACGCAGTATTTT. Translating it yields CALGGGGTDTQYF. The full variable domain, with the rest looked up from reference TRBV30 and TRBJ2-3, is SQTIHQWPATLVQPVGSPLSLECTVEGTSNPNLYWYRQAAGRGLQLLFYSVGIGQISSEVPQNLSASRPQDRQFILSSKKLLLSDSGFYLCALGGGGTDTQYFGPGTRLTVL.

This clonotype was counted ten times or more. The rearrangement links TRBV20-1 to TRBJ2-1; the match to TRBD2 covers 9 bases. Germline-derived CDR1 and CDR2 are DFQATT and SNEGSKA (reference sequence). With 6 bases clipped from V and 1 base from J, the junction kept 13 bases outside the gene matches. The CDR3 extends over 17 amino acids. CDR3 region: CSAQRSKRGVSYNEQFF. DNA of the CDR3: TGCAGTGCACAAAGAAGCAAGCGGGGGGTATCCTACAATGAGCAGTTCTTC.

This clonotype was picked up a small number of times. The chain uses TRBV20-1 and TRBJ1-2; 8 bases line up with TRBD1. The CDR3 length is 21 residues. The V and J ends lost 0 bases and 3 bases, in that order; junction bases with no gene match: 24. Germline lookup yields CDR1 DFQATT and CDR2 SNEGSKA (reference sequence). For the CDR3, the DNA is TGCAGTGCTAGAGATCTGGGGGGAACTAATCCTCAGGGGGCGGTGGACTATGGCTACACCTTC. It translates to CSARDLGGTNPQGAVDYGYTF.

Ten or more counts support this clonotype. The chain combines TRBV5-6 with TRBJ2-1; D is undetermined. The CDR3 is 11 amino acids. Germline V gene sequence: CDR1 SGHDT, CDR2 YYEEEE. V was clipped by 4 bases and J by 11 bases, with 10 bases between them. CDR3 in amino acids: CASSLAGKQFF. The CDR3, as DNA: TGTGCCAGCAGCCTCGCTGGGAAGCAGTTCTTC.

Ten or more counts support this clonotype. The chain is built from TRBV7-8 and TRBJ1-1, with TRBD1 identical over 7 bases. Germline values: CDR1 SGHVS, CDR2 FQNEAQ. With V trimmed by 5 bases and J by 1 base, 22 bases remained unmatched. The CDR3 is made up of 20 amino acids. Here the CDR3 DNA reads TGTGCCAGCAGCCCGCGACAGGGCGGTTGGATTTGGGGGGCGAACACTGAAGCTTTCTTT. Protein product: CASSPRQGGWIWGANTEAFF.

This clonotype showed up many times. The genes are TRBV15 and TRBJ1-5, with TRBD1 matching over 7 bases. Trimming cost V 3 bases and J 6 bases; bases outside gene matches: 8. The CDR3 runs to 15 residues. CDR1 is LNHNV and CDR2 is YYDKDF in the germline V gene (reference sequence). The CDR3 reads CATSSVTGAPQPQHF. Written as DNA, the CDR3 is TGTGCCACCAGCAGCGTAACAGGGGCCCCTCAGCCCCAGCATTTT.

This clonotype showed up many times. The chain carries TRBV5-1 and TRBJ1-6, with no clear D. Germline assignment: CDR1 SGHRS and CDR2 YFSETQ. CDR3 size: 14 residues. V gave up 0 bases and J gave up 5 bases, with 6 bases separating them. In nucleotides, the CDR3 is TGCGCCAGCAGCTTGGAGCAGAATAATTCACCCCTCCACTTT. It specifies CASSLEQNNSPLHF.

This clonotype was seen repeatedly, ten times or more. The V and J genes are TRBV20-1 and TRBJ2-4, with D possibly matching TRBD2 (5 bases). The V end lost 6 bases, the J end lost 5 bases, and 14 bases lay between the germline ends. This CDR3 has 13 residues. CDR1 is DFQATT, CDR2 SNEGSKA, per germline (reference sequence). CDR3 residues: CSAEFLGENIQYF. The CDR3 nucleotides read TGCAGTGCCGAATTTCTGGGAGAAAACATTCAGTACTTC.

The V call is TRBV5-1, the J call TRBJ2-1; 11 bases line up with TRBD2. The germline CDR1 and CDR2 sequences are SGHRS and YFSETQ. After removal of 3 bases from V and 8 bases from J, the junction contained 7 bases not matched to a gene. This CDR3 is 15 amino acids long. The CDR3, as DNA: TGCGCCAGCAGCTACCTAGCGGGGGGTGGTGATGAGCAGTTCTTC. The encoded protein is CASSYLAGGGDEQFF.

The rearrangement links TRBV20-1 to TRBJ2-1, with TRBD2 matching 12 bases. The CDR3 spans 16 residues. CDR1 and CDR2 from the germline V gene are DFQATT and SNEGSKA (reference sequence). Trimming removed 0 bases from V and 6 bases from J; junction bases left unmatched: 6. The CDR3, as DNA: TGCAGTGCTAGAGATGCTAGCGGGGGGGCGGCCAATGAGCAGTTCTTC. Its translation is CSARDASGGAANEQFF.

There are many counts of this clonotype. The chain recombines TRBV18 with TRBJ1-4; 7 bases line up with TRBD1. The CDR3 loop spans 16 amino acids. Germline lookup yields CDR1 KGHSH and CDR2 LQKENI. J lost 3 bases, V lost 0 bases, and 4 bases had no gene match. This CDR3 reads CASSPPPTGPNEKLFF. The CDR3 DNA is TGTGCCAGCTCACCACCACCGACAGGGCCTAATGAAAAACTGTTTTTT.

Details on this clonotype: A much larger clone differs by one base, so this may be a read error. CDR3 sequence: CASPVAYEQYF. The CDR3 coding sequence is TGTGCCAGCCCTGTGGCTTACGAGCAGTACTTC. The V gene is TRBV2, the J gene TRBJ2-7; unclear D gene. V was clipped by 8 bases and J by 4 bases, with 9 bases between them. Germline V gene data show CDR1 as SNHLY and CDR2 as FYNNEI. This CDR3 spans 11 amino acids.

This clonotype was counted at least ten times. This chain links TRBV27 with TRBJ2-2, with TRBD1 identical over 8 bases. CDR1 and CDR2 (germline): MNHEY, SMNVEV (reference sequence). CDR3 size: 13 residues. V shed 6 bases and J 8 bases; nucleotides not matched to a gene: 5. In DNA, the CDR3 is TGTGCCAGCAGGACAGGGGATATTGGGGAGCTGTTTTTT. It specifies CASRTGDIGELFF.

There are many counts of this clonotype. The chain recombines TRBV6-5 with TRBJ1-2; no firm D call. V was cut by 3 bases and J by 4 bases, with 9 bases left in between. This CDR3 is 13 amino acids long. Germline CDR1 reads MNHEY; CDR2 reads SVGAGI. CDR3 DNA sequence: TGTGCCAGCAGTTATCACTTTGGCTATGGCTACACCTTC. It codes for CASSYHFGYGYTF.

This clonotype was found many times. This chain uses TRBV6-1 with TRBJ1-5; TRBD1 might be the D (5 bases). The CDR3 totals 12 residues. With 5 bases removed from V and 11 bases from J, the gap between germline ends came to 13 bases. Looked up from germline, CDR1 is MNHNS and CDR2 is SASEGT. The CDR3 sequence: CASSLTWGAQHF. The DNA for the CDR3 is TGTGCCAGCAGTTTGACCTGGGGGGCCCAGCATTTT.

At least ten counts were recorded for this clonotype. The rearrangement uses TRBV25-1 and TRBJ2-6; D uncertain. Looked up from germline, CDR1 is MGHDK and CDR2 is SYGVNS. V shed 4 bases and J shed 0 bases, with 10 bases lying between them. The CDR3 loop spans 16 amino acids. The CDR3 is CASSVATLSGANVLTF. In DNA form, the CDR3 reads TGTGCCAGCAGTGTGGCAACCCTCTCTGGGGCCAACGTCCTGACTTTC.

This clonotype came up many times. Since a much larger clone is just one base distant, this may be a read error. This chain links TRBV5-1 with TRBJ2-1; D gene unclear. From germline, CDR1 is SGHRS and CDR2 YFSETQ. Trimming stripped 9 bases from V and 2 bases from J, with 21 bases between. The CDR3 extends over 16 amino acids. DNA for the CDR3: TGCGCCAACAGAGAAGACGTGGGGAAAACCTACAATGAGCAGTTCTTC. Protein product: CANREDVGKTYNEQFF.

This clonotype was counted at least ten times. This chain uses TRBV5-1 with TRBJ1-2; possible D gene TRBD1, 6 bases. The V gene lost 5 bases and the J gene lost 7 bases, with 15 bases spanning the gap. The germline V gene encodes CDR1 SGHRS and CDR2 YFSETQ. This CDR3 has 13 amino acids. CDR3: CASSWGPDGGYTF. The CDR3, as DNA: TGCGCCAGCAGTTGGGGGCCGGATGGTGGCTACACCTTC.

This clonotype was seen only a few times. The rearrangement links TRBV6-2 or TRBV6-3 to TRBJ2-3, with D perhaps matching TRBD2 (5 bases). V was cut by 7 bases and J by 0 bases, with 11 bases left in between. Germline CDR1 and CDR2: MNHEY and SVGEGT. The CDR3 is 14 amino acids. CDR3 coding DNA: TGTGCCAGCACCGAGGGTACTAGCACAGATACGCAGTATTTT. Amino acids: CASTEGTSTDTQYF.

This clonotype was found many times. The V gene is TRBV20-1, the J gene TRBJ2-3; D not resolved. CDR3 length: 12 residues. CDR1 and CDR2 from the germline V gene are DFQATT and SNEGSKA (reference sequence). V lost 1 base to trimming and J lost 2 bases, with 4 bases between them. The CDR3 loop reads CSARGNTDTQYF. Here the CDR3 DNA reads TGCAGTGCTAGAGGTAACACAGATACGCAGTATTTT.

This clonotype showed up many times. The chain links TRBV3-1 to TRBJ2-3; 13 bases match TRBD2. From germline, CDR1 is LGHDT and CDR2 YNNKEL (reference sequence). V lost 3 bases and J lost 7; bases outside the gene matches: 10. The CDR3 runs to 17 residues. In DNA form, the CDR3 reads TGTGCCAGCAGCCACACTAGCGGGGGGGCCCTGTTGAATACGCAGTATTTT. Amino acids: CASSHTSGGALLNTQYF.

The table lists this clonotype with many counts. This chain links TRBV20-1 with TRBJ2-1, with D hard to call. V was clipped by 1 base and J by 0 bases, with 28 bases between them. The length of the CDR3 is 21 residues. Looked up from germline, CDR1 is DFQATT and CDR2 is SNEGSKA (reference sequence). CDR3 DNA: TGCAGTGCTAGAGGGCAGACCGCAATCAATACGCCCACTTACTCCTACAATGAGCAGTTCTTC. This sequence encodes CSARGQTAINTPTYSYNEQFF.